One sample yielded the 24 T cell receptor beta chains listed below, sequenced in a study of blood T cell repertoires in COVID-19. Method: immunoSEQ multiplex PCR; TCRdb's copy keeps in-frame clones and lacks some. Among fewer than 350,000 clones listed, roughly 85% were seen once. Sequenced sample: PBMCs or T cells enriched from blood (not recorded which). The origin of the receptors is a woman in her thirties who had been exposed to COVID-19.

The chain couples TRBV28 to TRBJ2-7, with TRBD1 identical over 8 bases. Per germline, CDR1 MDHEN and CDR2 SYDVKM. Trimming cost V 6 bases and J 2 bases; bases outside gene matches: 9. The CDR3 has 15 residues. CDR3 in amino acids: CASSLDRGRTYEQYF. CDR3 nucleotides: TGTGCCAGCAGCCTTGACAGGGGTAGGACCTACGAGCAGTACTTC.

The chain uses TRBV30 and TRBJ1-2; D is perhaps TRBD1 (6 bases). With 3 bases removed from V and 7 bases from J, the gap between germline ends came to 18 bases. Germline V gene data show CDR1 as GTSNPN and CDR2 as SVGIG (reference sequence). The CDR3 consists of 14 residues. The CDR3 DNA follows: TGTGCCTGGAGAGGGGGGGGTCACAGTGGTGGCTACACCTTC. This codes for CAWRGGGHSGGYTF.

The chain combines TRBV19 with TRBJ1-2; 9 nucleotides agree with TRBD1. CDR3 length equals 15 residues. V shed 5 bases and J 10 bases; nucleotides not matched to a gene: 14. Looked up from germline, CDR1 is LNHDA and CDR2 is SQIVND (reference sequence). This CDR3 is CASSWASGTGSLYTF. DNA of the CDR3: TGTGCCAGTAGTTGGGCCTCGGGGACAGGGTCCCTCTACACCTTC.

The chain has TRBV7-2 and TRBJ2-7; 8 positions agree with TRBD1. Per the germline V gene, CDR1 is SGHTA and CDR2 is FQGNSA. Unmatched junction bases numbered 6, after V lost 5 bases and J lost 0 bases. CDR3 length equals 15 residues. The CDR3 here is CASSADRGSSYEQYF. The CDR3 DNA reads TGTGCCAGCAGCGCTGACAGGGGCTCCTCCTACGAGCAGTACTTC.

V usage is TRBV7-3 and J usage is TRBJ2-7; a possible D gene is TRBD2 (5 bases). The germline V gene has CDR1 SGHTA and CDR2 FQGTGA. With 5 bases removed from V and 5 bases from J, the gap between germline ends came to 19 bases. The CDR3 contains 15 residues. The CDR3 nucleotides are TGTGCCAGCAGCCCAAGTACGGGGTTACTAAACGAGCAGTACTTC. Residues: CASSPSTGLLNEQYF.

The chain combines TRBV4-2 with TRBJ2-7; TRBD1 is a possible D gene (6 bases). The CDR3 has 16 residues. Germline values: CDR1 LGHNA, CDR2 YNFKEQ. V gave up 0 bases and J gave up 2 bases, with 14 bases separating them. The CDR3 DNA is TGTGCCAGCAGCCAAGATCGGGACACCTTTACCTACGAGCAGTACTTC. It specifies CASSQDRDTFTYEQYF.

The chain recombines TRBV7-2 with TRBJ1-5; D unclear. This CDR3 is 17 amino acids long. In germline, CDR1 is SGHTA, CDR2 FQGNSA. Trimming cost V 1 base and J 0 bases, with 13 bases left between them. CDR3 amino acids: CASSLGEGLYSNQPQHF. The CDR3 DNA reads TGTGCCAGCAGCTTAGGCGAGGGATTATATAGCAATCAGCCCCAGCATTTT.

The chain joins TRBV2 to TRBJ1-5; 7 bases are a match to TRBD1. V was pared by 4 bases and J by 0 bases, with 6 bases of the junction left unmatched. Looked up from germline, CDR1 is SNHLY and CDR2 is FYNNEI. The CDR3 extends over 16 amino acids. Here the CDR3 reads CASSGQGYSSNQPQHF. The CDR3 DNA follows: TGTGCCAGCAGTGGACAGGGTTACAGTAGCAATCAGCCCCAGCATTTT.

The chain joins TRBV6-5 to TRBJ2-7; TRBD2 is a possible D gene (5 bases). Trimming pared 8 bases from V and 5 bases from J, leaving 13 bases between. CDR3 length equals 12 residues. Per germline, CDR1 MNHEY and CDR2 SVGAGI. The CDR3 is CASFSGWHEQYF. CDR3 DNA: TGTGCCAGCTTCTCGGGATGGCACGAGCAGTACTTC.

The V and J genes are TRBV5-4 and TRBJ2-1; TRBD2 agrees at 10 bases. CDR1 is SGHNT, CDR2 YYREEE, per germline (reference sequence). This CDR3 contains 17 residues. V lost 2 bases and J lost 4; bases outside the gene matches: 9. The CDR3 is CASSFKISGRPYNEQFF. In DNA, the CDR3 is TGTGCCAGCAGCTTTAAGATTAGCGGGAGGCCTTACAATGAGCAGTTCTTC.

This chain joins TRBV7-9 and TRBJ1-2, with D perhaps TRBD1 (6 bases). Germline V gives CDR1 SEHNR, CDR2 FQNEAQ (reference sequence). Trimming removed 5 bases from V and 1 base from J, with 14 bases in between. This CDR3 is 15 amino acids long. The CDR3 DNA is TGTGCCAGCAGCACCCAGACAGGCTATAACTATGGCTACACCTTC. It translates to CASSTQTGYNYGYTF.

The genes are TRBV10-1 and TRBJ2-5; 7 bases are shared with TRBD1. The CDR3 is made up of 14 amino acids. Germline V gives CDR1 WNHNN, CDR2 SYGVQD (reference sequence). Trimming took 3 bases from V and 3 from J; bases not matched to a gene: 4. The CDR3 nucleotides read TGCGCCAGCAGTGAAGCCGGGACAGAAGAGACCCAGTACTTC. Its protein is CASSEAGTEETQYF.

The CDR3 protein is CASSPGNRGYTF. The CDR3 DNA reads as TGCGCCAGCAGCCCAGGAAATCGTGGCTACACCTTC. The rearrangement joins TRBV4-3 to TRBJ1-2, with no clear D. The V gene's germline CDR1 is LGHNA and CDR2 YSLEER. V was clipped by 4 bases and J by 7 bases, with 10 bases between them. The CDR3 sequence is 12 residues long.

This rearrangement joins TRBV7-9 to TRBJ2-7; 8 positions match TRBD1. This CDR3 is 15 amino acids long. The V and J ends lost 2 bases and 0 bases, in that order; junction bases with no gene match: 3. CDR1 is SEHNR, CDR2 FQNEAQ, per germline (reference sequence). The CDR3: CASSLRTGSSYEQYF. Written as DNA, the CDR3 is TGTGCCAGCAGCTTAAGGACAGGGAGCTCCTACGAGCAGTACTTC.

This chain uses TRBV30 with TRBJ2-3, with 8 bases identical to TRBD1. The ends lost 7 bases at V and 3 bases at J; junction bases unmatched: 6. This CDR3 contains 13 residues. Per germline, CDR1 GTSNPN and CDR2 SVGIG (reference sequence). The CDR3 DNA reads as TGTGCCTTCCTCAGGGGGCGTACAGATACGCAGTATTTT. It specifies CAFLRGRTDTQYF.

This clone was detected a few times. The chain couples TRBV6-6 to TRBJ1-4; D may be TRBD1 (6 bases). Germline V gene data show CDR1 as MNHNY and CDR2 as SVGAGI (reference sequence). There are 16 residues in the CDR3. V lost 0 bases to trimming and J lost 6 bases, with 14 bases between them. CDR3 sequence reads: CASSYSLRRGDEKLFF. DNA of the CDR3: TGTGCCAGCAGTTACTCGCTCCGCAGGGGCGATGAAAAACTGTTTTTT.

The rearrangement uses TRBV2 and TRBJ1-2; 9 nucleotides align to TRBD1. Trimming removed 3 bases from V and 8 bases from J; junction bases left unmatched: 13. The CDR3 consists of 16 residues. CDR1 and CDR2 from the germline V gene are SNHLY and FYNNEI. This CDR3 reads CASSDSQGQGMKGYTF. The CDR3 DNA reads TGTGCCAGCAGTGATAGTCAGGGACAGGGCATGAAAGGCTACACCTTC.

The count of this clone is one. The CDR3 loop reads CAWSVQAGGVYEQYF. In nucleotides, the CDR3 is TGTGCCTGGAGTGTACAAGCGGGGGGTGTCTACGAGCAGTACTTC. The chain combines TRBV30 with TRBJ2-7; 9 nucleotides align to TRBD2. The junction had 6 bases not matched to a gene; V was cut back by 0 bases and J by 3 bases. The CDR3 has 15 amino acids. CDR1 is GTSNPN and CDR2 is SVGIG in the germline V gene (reference sequence).

The rearrangement links TRBV5-4 to TRBJ2-5, with unresolved D. With 5 bases removed from V and 4 bases from J, the gap between germline ends came to 15 bases. Looked up from germline, CDR1 is SGHNT and CDR2 is YYREEE (reference sequence). The CDR3 extends over 14 amino acids. CDR3 residues: CASSLVGARETQYF. The CDR3 DNA reads as TGTGCCAGCAGTCTTGTGGGCGCCCGAGAGACCCAGTACTTC.

V gene TRBV19 combines with J gene TRBJ1-2; a weak D match, TRBD1 (6 bases). CDR1 LNHDA and CDR2 SQIVND come from the germline V gene (reference sequence). There are 16 residues in the CDR3. Trimming removed 5 bases from V and 0 bases from J, with 16 bases in between. This CDR3 is CASSSQGRLTNYGYTF. The CDR3 DNA reads TGTGCCAGTAGTTCCCAGGGGCGCCTAACTAACTATGGCTACACCTTC.

The table lists this clone with a few counts. In DNA, the CDR3 is TGTGCCAGCAGCTTCAGTTGGAACACTGAAGCTTTCTTT. Translation gives CASSFSWNTEAFF. The chain uses TRBV7-2 and TRBJ1-1; D uncertain. The CDR3 sequence is 13 residues long. CDR1 is SGHTA and CDR2 is FQGNSA in the germline V gene. Trimming cost V 3 bases and J 1 base, with 6 bases left between them.

This chain joins TRBV19 and TRBJ2-2, with TRBD1 identical over 9 bases. CDR3 size: 14 residues. V shed 4 bases, J shed 7 bases, and the junction held 4 bases outside the gene matches. Germline lookup yields CDR1 LNHDA and CDR2 SQIVND (reference sequence). The DNA of the CDR3 is TGTGCCAGTAGTACACAGGGGGCGAACGGGGAGCTGTTTTTT. This codes for CASSTQGANGELFF.

The V gene is TRBV9, the J gene TRBJ1-1; 8 nucleotides line up with TRBD1. Germline loops: CDR1 SGDLS, CDR2 YYNGEE. The CDR3 is 17 residues long. V dropped 4 bases and J dropped 1; count of bases not matched to a gene: 12. The CDR3 loop reads CASSLGGWTGSNTEAFF. The DNA for the CDR3 is TGTGCCAGCAGCCTTGGAGGTTGGACAGGGTCGAACACTGAAGCTTTCTTT.

In regard to this clone: The sample contains more than one DNA sequence encoding this CDR3. Written as DNA, the CDR3 is TGTGCCTGGAGTGTGTCCGCTGAAGCTTTCTTT. Protein product: CAWSVSAEAFF. The chain joins TRBV30 to TRBJ1-1; D remains unclear. V lost 0 bases and J lost 6, with 5 bases in between. Germline V gene lookup returns CDR1 GTSNPN and CDR2 SVGIG (reference sequence). The CDR3 contains 11 residues.